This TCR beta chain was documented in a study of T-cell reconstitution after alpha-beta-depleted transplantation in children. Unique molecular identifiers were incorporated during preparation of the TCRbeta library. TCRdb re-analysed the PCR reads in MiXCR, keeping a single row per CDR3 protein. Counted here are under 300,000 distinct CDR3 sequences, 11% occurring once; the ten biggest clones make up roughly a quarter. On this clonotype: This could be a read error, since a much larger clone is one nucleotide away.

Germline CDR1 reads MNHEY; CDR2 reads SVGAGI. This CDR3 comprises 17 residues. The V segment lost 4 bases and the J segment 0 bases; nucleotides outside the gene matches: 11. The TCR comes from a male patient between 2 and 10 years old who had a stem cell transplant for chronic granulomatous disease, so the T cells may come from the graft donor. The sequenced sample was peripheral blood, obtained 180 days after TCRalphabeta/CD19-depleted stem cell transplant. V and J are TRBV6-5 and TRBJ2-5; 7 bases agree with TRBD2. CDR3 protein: CASSFVPAGTYQETQYF. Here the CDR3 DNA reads TGTGCCAGCAGTTTTGTCCCAGCGGGGACGTACCAAGAGACCCAGTACTTC.